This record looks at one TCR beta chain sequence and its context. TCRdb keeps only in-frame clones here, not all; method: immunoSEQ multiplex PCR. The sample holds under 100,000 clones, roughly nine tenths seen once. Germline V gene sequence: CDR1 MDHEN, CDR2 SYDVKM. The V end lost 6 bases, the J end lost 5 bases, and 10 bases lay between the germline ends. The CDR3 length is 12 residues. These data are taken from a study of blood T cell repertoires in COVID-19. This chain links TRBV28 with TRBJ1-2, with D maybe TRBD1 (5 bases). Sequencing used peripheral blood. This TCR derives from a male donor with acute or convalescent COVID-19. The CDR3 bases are TGTGCCAGCAGGGGCAGGGCATATGGCTACACCTTC. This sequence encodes CASRGRAYGYTF.